The rows below give T cell receptor beta chains drawn from one sample of a study of blood T cells in healthy people across ages. TCRdb re-called the 5' RACE reads through MiXCR, storing one row per CDR3 protein. The table includes roughly 1.5 million distinct CDR3 sequences, under 55% detected once. Sequencing was done on a sample of blood. These receptors all come from a woman younger than 30 in good health. CDR3s include the opening cysteine and the closing phenylalanine or tryptophan. Fields, in order: D gene, CDR3 length, clone size, J gene, V gene, CDR3 DNA, CDR3 protein. A D gene is named only where the DNA matches it firmly. Some rows mark clone size as missing; the rest say once, few, many or name a class of expanded clone.

- 12 - TRBJ1-5 TRBV13 TGTGCCAGCACCCGGGGTAATCAGCCCCAGCATTTT CASTRGNQPQHF
- 16 - TRBJ1-1 TRBV2 TGTGCCAGCAGTGAGGGCCAGGGCGGGAGATACACTGAAGCTTTCTTT CASSEGQGGRYTEAFF
- 15 - TRBJ2-5 TRBV11-2 TGTGCCAGCAGCCCTTTGCAGAGCGGACAAGAGACCCAGTACTTC CASSPLQSGQETQYF
- 14 - TRBJ2-1 TRBV14 TGTGCCAGCAGCCAAGAAATCTCCTACAATGAGCAGTTCTTC CASSQEISYNEQFF
TRBD2 14 - TRBJ2-1 TRBV6-4 TGTGCCTGCAGTGAGCGGGAGGGAGGTAATGAGCAGTTCTTC CACSEREGGNEQFF
TRBD2 15 - TRBJ2-7 TRBV27 TGTGCCAGCAGTTTATCCGGGGGAGGGCCCTACGAGCAGTACTTC CASSLSGGGPYEQYF
- 13 few TRBJ1-2 TRBV12-3/TRBV12-4 TGTGCCAGCAGTTTACAGAGGGTGGAGGGCTACACCTTC CASSLQRVEGYTF
- 13 - TRBJ1-2 TRBV4-1 TGCGCCAGCAGCCAAGAATTTAACTATGGCTACACCTTC CASSQEFNYGYTF
TRBD2 15 few TRBJ2-1 TRBV6-5 TGTGCCAGCAGTTACTCGCGGGGGGGCCGGAATGAGCAGTTCTTC CASSYSRGGRNEQFF
- 14 - TRBJ2-5 TRBV20-1 TGCAGTGCAACGCGGGACAGCCCCAAGGAGACCCAGTACTTC CSATRDSPKETQYF
TRBD2 13 - TRBJ2-7 TRBV12-3/TRBV12-4 TGTGCCAGCAGGATTGGGGGGGGAAACGAGCAGTACTTC CASRIGGGNEQYF
TRBD1 16 few TRBJ1-4 TRBV12-3/TRBV12-4 TGTGCCAGCAGTTTAGGAGGTGGGACAGGGGAGGAAAAACTGTTTTTT CASSLGGGTGEEKLFF
TRBD1 15 - TRBJ2-7 TRBV10-3 TGTGCCATCAGTAAGTCCGGGACAGAGTCCTACGAGCAGTACTTC CAISKSGTESYEQYF
TRBD2 15 - TRBJ2-7 TRBV30 TGTGCCTGGTCAGGACTAGCGGTCCACTCCTACGAGCAGTACTTC CAWSGLAVHSYEQYF
TRBD2 15 many TRBJ2-7 TRBV25-1 TGTGCCAGCAGTGGAACTAGCGGGGGAACCTACGAGCAGTACTTC CASSGTSGGTYEQYF
- 15 few TRBJ1-2 TRBV7-9 TGTGCCAGCAGCTTAGCTGTGGCGGTTAACTATGGCTACACCTTC CASSLAVAVNYGYTF
TRBD1 15 - TRBJ2-7 TRBV11-2 TGTGTCAGCAGACCCCAGGGGGCAGTCTCCTACGAGCAGTACTTC CVSRPQGAVSYEQYF
- 15 - TRBJ1-2 TRBV7-9 TGTGCCAGCAGCTCTACTCCCAGGGTCTACTATGGCTACACCTTC CASSSTPRVYYGYTF
- 14 few TRBJ2-3 TRBV3-1 TGTGCCAGCCAACGGGGGCCTAGCACAGATACGCAGTATTTT CASQRGPSTDTQYF
TRBD2 14 few TRBJ2-1 TRBV7-9 TGTGCCAGCGACTCGGGACTAGCGGACAATGAGCAGTTCTTC CASDSGLADNEQFF
TRBD1 15 few TRBJ1-6 TRBV6-5 TGTGCCAGCAGTTACTCGACCAGGGGGGTTTCACCCCTCCACTTT CASSYSTRGVSPLHF
- 11 few TRBJ2-7 TRBV20-1 TGCAGTGTACAGGGTGACTACGAGCAGTACTTC CSVQGDYEQYF
- 10 - TRBJ1-2 TRBV20-1 TGCAATGCGCCCGTCTCTGGCTACACCTTC CNAPVSGYTF
TRBD2 15 - TRBJ2-3 TRBV4-2 TGTGCCAGCGCCTTGAGCGGGAGGTCCACAGATACGCAGTATTTT CASALSGRSTDTQYF
- 13 - TRBJ1-5 TRBV10-3 TGTGCCATCAGTGATAGGACTGTCCAGCCCCAGCATTTT CAISDRTVQPQHF
TRBD2 18 - TRBJ2-1 TRBV6-1 TGTGCCAGCACCTCACTGGGACTAGCGGCCCGCTCCTACAATGAGCAGTTCTTC CASTSLGLAARSYNEQFF
TRBD2 17 few TRBJ2-5 TRBV9 TGTGCCAGCAGCCCGAGACTAGCGGGGGCTCGCCAAGAGACCCAGTACTTC CASSPRLAGARQETQYF
TRBD2 15 few TRBJ2-1 TRBV7-2 TGTGCCAGCAGCTTAGTTAGCGGGGGTGGTGATGAGCAGTTCTTC CASSLVSGGGDEQFF
- 14 few TRBJ2-7 TRBV27 TGTGCCAGCAGTGCCCGACTGAAATCCTACGAGCAGTACTTC CASSARLKSYEQYF
- 14 few TRBJ2-7 TRBV27 TGTGCCAGCAGTCACCGACAGACAATCTACGAGCAGTACTTC CASSHRQTIYEQYF
- 15 - TRBJ2-1 TRBV7-2 TGTGCCGGCAGCTTAGGCGGGAACTCCTACAATGAGCAGTTCTTC CAGSLGGNSYNEQFF
TRBD1 16 - TRBJ2-1 TRBV16 TGTGCCAGCAGCCTCCAGGGGGTAGTAGGCTACAATGAGCAGTTCTTC CASSLQGVVGYNEQFF
TRBD1 15 - TRBJ1-2 TRBV2 TGTGCCAGCAGTGGGACAGGGGGCGTTAGCTATGGCTACACCTTC CASSGTGGVSYGYTF
- 14 - TRBJ2-2 TRBV5-1 TGCGCCAGCAGCTTGGGGTTTAACACCGGGGAGCTGTTTTTT CASSLGFNTGELFF